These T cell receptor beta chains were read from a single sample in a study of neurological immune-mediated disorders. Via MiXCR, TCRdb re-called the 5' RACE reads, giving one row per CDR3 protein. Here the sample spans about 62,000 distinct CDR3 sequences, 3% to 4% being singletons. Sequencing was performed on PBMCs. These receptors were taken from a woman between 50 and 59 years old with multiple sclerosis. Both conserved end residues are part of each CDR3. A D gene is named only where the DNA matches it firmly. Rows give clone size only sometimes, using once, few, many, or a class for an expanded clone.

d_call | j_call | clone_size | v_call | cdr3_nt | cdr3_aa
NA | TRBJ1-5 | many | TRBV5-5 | TGTGCCAGCAGCTTGACCTTCTATAGCAATCAGCCCCAGCATTTT | CASSLTFYSNQPQHF
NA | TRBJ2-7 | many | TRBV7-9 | TGTGCCAGCAGCCGGGGTAGCGCCTACGAGCAGTACTTC | CASSRGSAYEQYF
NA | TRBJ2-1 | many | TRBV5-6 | TGTGCCAGCAGCTTGAATAGGGGGGACTATTACAATGAGCAGTTCTTC | CASSLNRGDYYNEQFF
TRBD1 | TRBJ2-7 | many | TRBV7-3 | TGTGCCAGCAGCCTACAGGGGGGTGGCTACGAGCAGTACTTC | CASSLQGGGYEQYF
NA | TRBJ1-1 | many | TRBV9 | TGTGCCAGCAGCGTAGAGGGTAACACTGAAGCTTTCTTT | CASSVEGNTEAFF
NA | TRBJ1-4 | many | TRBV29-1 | TGCAGCGTTTTCGGCGGCAGGGGTAACGAAAAACTGTTTTTT | CSVFGGRGNEKLFF
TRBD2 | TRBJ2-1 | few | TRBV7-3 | TGTGCCAGCAGCAGTAGCGGGAGGGCCTCCCCTGATTACAATGAGCAGTTCTTC | CASSSSGRASPDYNEQFF
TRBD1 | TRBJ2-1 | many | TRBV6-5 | TGTGCCAGCAGTTGGACAGGGCTGAATGAGCAGTTCTTC | CASSWTGLNEQFF
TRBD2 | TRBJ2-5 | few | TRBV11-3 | TGTGCCAGCAGCTTTGGACTAGCGGGGGCCCAAGAGACCCAGTACTTC | CASSFGLAGAQETQYF
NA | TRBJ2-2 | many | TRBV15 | TGTGCCACCAGCAGAGATAGGAGGGGGGAGCTGTTTTTT | CATSRDRRGELFF
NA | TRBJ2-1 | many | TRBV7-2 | TGTGCCAGCAGCTTAGTGGCTTCTGAGCAGTTCTTC | CASSLVASEQFF
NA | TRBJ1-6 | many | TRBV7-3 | TGTGCCAGCAGCTTACAAAATAATTCACCCCTCCACTTT | CASSLQNNSPLHF
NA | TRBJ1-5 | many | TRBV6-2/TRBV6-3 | TGTGCCAGCAGTCAGGACAGCTCCAATCAGCCCCAGCATTTT | CASSQDSSNQPQHF
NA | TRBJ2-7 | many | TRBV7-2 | TGTGCCAGCAGCCCCGTGAGGGGGACCTACGAGCAGTACTTC | CASSPVRGTYEQYF
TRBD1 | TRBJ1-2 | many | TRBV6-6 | TGTGCCAGCAGCACCGCAACGGGACAGCTCTATGGCTACACCTTC | CASSTATGQLYGYTF
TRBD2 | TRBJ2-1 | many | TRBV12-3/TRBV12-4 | TGTGCCAGCACACCAATCAGGGGTAGCGGGAGTGGGTCCTACAATGAGCAGTTCTTC | CASTPIRGSGSGSYNEQFF
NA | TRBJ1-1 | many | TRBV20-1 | TGCAGTGCTAGAGACGGGGCAGTTAACACTGAAGCTTTCTTT | CSARDGAVNTEAFF
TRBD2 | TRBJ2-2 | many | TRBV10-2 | TGCGCCAGCAGTGAGCCGGGAGGGACTATCCGGGAGCTGTTTTTT | CASSEPGGTIRELFF
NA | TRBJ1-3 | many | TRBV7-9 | TGTGCCAGCAGCTTACAGGGCCTCTCTGGAAACACCATATATTTT | CASSLQGLSGNTIYF
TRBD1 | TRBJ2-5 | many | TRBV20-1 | TGCAGTGCTACCTACTCCGACAGGGTACAAGAGACCCAGTACTTC | CSATYSDRVQETQYF
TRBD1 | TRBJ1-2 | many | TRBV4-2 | TGTGCCAGCAGCCCCAGCGCGGGACAGAACTATGGCTACACCTTC | CASSPSAGQNYGYTF
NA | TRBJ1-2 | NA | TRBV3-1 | TGTGCCAGCAGCCAGAGAAGGGCTATGGGCTACACCTTC | CASSQRRAMGYTF
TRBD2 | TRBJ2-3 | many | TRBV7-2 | TGTGCCAGCAGCTTTCGACTAGCGGGAGGGTCGAACACAGATACGCAGTATTTT | CASSFRLAGGSNTDTQYF
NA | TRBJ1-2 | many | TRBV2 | TGTGCCAGCAGTGGAGAGACGGCAAGGCCATTCTATGGCTACACCTTC | CASSGETARPFYGYTF
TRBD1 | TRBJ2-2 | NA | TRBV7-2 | TGTGCCAGCAGCTTACGACAGGGGGCAAGGATCGGGGAGCTGTTTTTT | CASSLRQGARIGELFF
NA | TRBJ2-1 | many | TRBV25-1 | TGTGCCAGCAGAAAGGACGGAAATGAGCAGTTCTTC | CASRKDGNEQFF
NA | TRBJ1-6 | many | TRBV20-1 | TGCAGTGCCACCTCCCGGGACTCCTATAATTCACCCCTCCACTTT | CSATSRDSYNSPLHF
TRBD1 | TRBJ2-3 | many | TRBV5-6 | TGTGCCAGCAGCCTCGAGTGGGACAGGGCTAGCACAGATACGCAGTATTTT | CASSLEWDRASTDTQYF
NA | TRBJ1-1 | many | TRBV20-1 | TGCAGTGCTAGGGGGGACGGATACACTGAAGCTTTCTTT | CSARGDGYTEAFF
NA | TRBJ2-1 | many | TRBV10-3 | TGTGCCATCAGTGAGTCCCGCAGGGGAAGAGACAATGAGCAGTTCTTC | CAISESRRGRDNEQFF
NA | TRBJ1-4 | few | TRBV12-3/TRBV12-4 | TGTGCCAGCAGTTTAGACGGCACCCCGGAAGGAAAACTGTTTTTT | CASSLDGTPEGKLFF
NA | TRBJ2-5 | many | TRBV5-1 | TGCGCCAGCAGCTTAGACGGGATACAAGAGACCCAGTACTTC | CASSLDGIQETQYF
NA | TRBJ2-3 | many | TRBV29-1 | TGCAGCGTTGAGACGGGCTCCACAGATACGCAGTATTTT | CSVETGSTDTQYF
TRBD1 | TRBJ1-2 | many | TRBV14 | TGTGCCAGCAGCAACGGACAGGGGACTAACTATGGCTACACCTTC | CASSNGQGTNYGYTF
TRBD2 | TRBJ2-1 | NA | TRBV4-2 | TGTGCCAGCGGCCGGACTAGCGGGAGGAGTGAGCAGTTCTTC | CASGRTSGRSEQFF
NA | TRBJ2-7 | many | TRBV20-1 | TGCAGTGCCAGCCCCCCCCACAGACCCTACGAGCAGTACTTC | CSASPPHRPYEQYF
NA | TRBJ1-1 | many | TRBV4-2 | TGTGCCAGCAGCCAACCCACGCGAGGCACTGAAGCTTTCTTT | CASSQPTRGTEAFF
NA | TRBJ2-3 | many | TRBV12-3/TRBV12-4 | TGTGCCAGCAGTTTGAGGCAGGCTAGCACAGATACGCAGTATTTT | CASSLRQASTDTQYF
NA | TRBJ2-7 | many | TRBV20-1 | TGCAGTGCGACTTCGGGGCTTAGCTCCTACGAGCAGTACTTC | CSATSGLSSYEQYF
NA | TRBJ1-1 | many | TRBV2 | TGTGCCAGCAAAACCCTGAACACTGAAGCTTTCTTT | CASKTLNTEAFF
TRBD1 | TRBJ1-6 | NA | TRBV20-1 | TGCAGTGCCTCAGGGGGGAATTCACCCCTCAACTTT | CSASGGNSPLNF
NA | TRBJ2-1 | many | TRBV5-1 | TGCGCCAGCAGAACCCCGGGCTCCTACAATGAGCAGTTCTTC | CASRTPGSYNEQFF
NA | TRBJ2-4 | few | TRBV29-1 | TGCAGCGTTGCTTCGCGGAAGGGAGACATTCAGTACTTC | CSVASRKGDIQYF
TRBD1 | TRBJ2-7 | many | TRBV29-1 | TGCAGCGTTGGGTCTCCCGGGACAGGGAGATACGAGCAGTACTTC | CSVGSPGTGRYEQYF
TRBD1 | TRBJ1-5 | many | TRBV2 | TGTGCCAGCAGTGAAATGGACAGGTCCCAGAATTTT | CASSEMDRSQNF
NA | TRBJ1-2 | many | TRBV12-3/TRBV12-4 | TGTGCCAGCAGTCGCGCCGGGCTGCGACATGGCTACACCTTC | CASSRAGLRHGYTF
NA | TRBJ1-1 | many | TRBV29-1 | TGCAGCGTTTACAGGCGCGACACTGAAGCTTTCTTT | CSVYRRDTEAFF
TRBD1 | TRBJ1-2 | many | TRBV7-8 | TGTGCCAGCAGCTTCCAGGGGGGGGTCTATGGCTACACCTTC | CASSFQGGVYGYTF
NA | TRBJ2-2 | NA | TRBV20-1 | TGCAGTGCTAGAGATCAACAGGGCCACGGGGAGCTGTTTTTT | CSARDQQGHGELFF
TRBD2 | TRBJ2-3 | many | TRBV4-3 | TGCGCCAGCAGCCAAGATCTGGCGGGAGCCTTTCCTAAAGCGCAGTATTTT | CASSQDLAGAFPKAQYF